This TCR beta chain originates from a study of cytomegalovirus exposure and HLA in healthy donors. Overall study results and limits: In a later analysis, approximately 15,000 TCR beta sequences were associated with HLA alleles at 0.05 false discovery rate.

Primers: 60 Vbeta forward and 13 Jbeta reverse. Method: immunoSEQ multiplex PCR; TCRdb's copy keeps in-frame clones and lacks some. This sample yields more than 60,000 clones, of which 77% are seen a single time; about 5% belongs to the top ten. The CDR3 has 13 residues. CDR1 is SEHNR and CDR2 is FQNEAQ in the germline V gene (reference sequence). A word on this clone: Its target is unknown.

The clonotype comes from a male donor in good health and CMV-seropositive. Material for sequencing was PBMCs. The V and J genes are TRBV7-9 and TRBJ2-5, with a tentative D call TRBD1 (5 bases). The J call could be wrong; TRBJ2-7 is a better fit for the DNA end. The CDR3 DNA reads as TGTGCCAGCAGCTTAGGACAGAACTACGAGCAGTACTTC. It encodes CASSLGQNYEQYF.